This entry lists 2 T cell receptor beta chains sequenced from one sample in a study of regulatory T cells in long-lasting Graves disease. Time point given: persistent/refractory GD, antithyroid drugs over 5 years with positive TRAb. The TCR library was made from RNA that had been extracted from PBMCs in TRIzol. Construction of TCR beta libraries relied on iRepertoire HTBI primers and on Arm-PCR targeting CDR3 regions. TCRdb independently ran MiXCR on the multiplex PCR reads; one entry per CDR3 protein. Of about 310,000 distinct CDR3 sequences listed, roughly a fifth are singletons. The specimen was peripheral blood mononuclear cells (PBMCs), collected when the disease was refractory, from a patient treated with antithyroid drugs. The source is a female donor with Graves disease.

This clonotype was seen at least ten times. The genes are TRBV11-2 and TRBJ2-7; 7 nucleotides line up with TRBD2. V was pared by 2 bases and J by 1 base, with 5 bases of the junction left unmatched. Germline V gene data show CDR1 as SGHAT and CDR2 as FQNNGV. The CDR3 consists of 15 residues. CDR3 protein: CASSLPLAGSYEQYF. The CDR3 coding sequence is TGTGCCAGCAGCTTACCGTTAGCGGGTTCCTACGAGCAGTACTTC.

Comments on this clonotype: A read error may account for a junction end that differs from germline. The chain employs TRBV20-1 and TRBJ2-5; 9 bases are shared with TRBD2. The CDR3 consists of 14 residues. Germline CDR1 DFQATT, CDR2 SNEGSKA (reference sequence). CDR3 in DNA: TGCAGTGTACTTAGCGGGAGCTCTCAAGAGTCCCAGTACTTC. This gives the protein CSVLSGSSQESQYF.